The clone carrying this T cell receptor beta chain was observed a single time. The record originates from a study of control samples from healthy donors and cancer patients. V dropped 5 bases and J dropped 4; count of bases not matched to a gene: 4. This CDR3 contains 15 residues. Germline CDR1 MNHEY, CDR2 SMNVEV (reference sequence). Measured with immunoSEQ multiplex PCR; TCRdb has only the in-frame clones, and not every one. The data show some 100,000 clones, with about nine tenths seen just once and 3.5% to 4.5% held by the top ten. Specimen: blood. The receptor was derived from a human donor in good health. The donor label of this sample is uncertain. The chain links TRBV27 to TRBJ2-1; 11 bases match TRBD2. The CDR3 here is CASSPTSGAYNEQFF. The CDR3 region has the DNA TGTGCCAGCAGTCCGACTAGCGGGGCGTACAATGAGCAGTTCTTC.